A single sample is the source of the 12 T cell receptor beta chains below, sequenced in a study of human T cells and chemical hapten exposure. Time point: patch test 2, 6 weeks after DPC sensitization. Treatment indicated: therapeutic diphenylcyclopropenone sensitization with weekly scalp DPC. Via MiXCR, TCRdb re-called the RACE reads, giving one row per CDR3 protein. The data contain 110,000 to 150,000 distinct CDR3 sequences, 12% of them seen just once; the ten biggest clones take up around 1.4%. This specimen was whole blood, taken in connection with sensitization to the hapten diphenylcyclopropenone (DPC). The source of these receptors is a woman aged 45-65 years with alopecia areata. Some clones in this sample may be carry-over from other donors' samples.

This clonotype appeared a few times. The gene calls are TRBV20-1 and TRBJ2-1, with D maybe TRBD2 (6 bases). Germline-derived CDR1 and CDR2 are DFQATT and SNEGSKA (reference sequence). This CDR3 comprises 16 residues. Trimming shortened V by 5 bases and J by 2 bases, and 19 bases separated the two germline ends. The CDR3 protein is CSARPGGGETYNEQFF. Here the CDR3 DNA reads TGCAGTGCTCGCCCCGGTGGAGGGGAGACCTACAATGAGCAGTTCTTC.

This chain joins TRBV18 and TRBJ2-1, with D perhaps matching TRBD2 (6 bases). The CDR3 is 17 amino acids. Trimming stripped 4 bases from V and 6 bases from J, with 22 bases between. Germline V lookup: CDR1 KGHSH, CDR2 LQKENI. CDR3 DNA sequence: TGTGCCAGCTCACGGAGGGTCACGGGAGAGTCCCGCAATGAGCAGTTCTTC. It codes for CASSRRVTGESRNEQFF.

A note on this clonotype: Mismatch with germline at one junction end may stem from a read error. V usage is TRBV19 and J usage is TRBJ2-7; TRBD1 matches 7 bases. Germline CDR1 is LNHDA and CDR2 is SQIVND (reference sequence). The CDR3 is 12 amino acids. This CDR3 is CASSMKGAPRHF. CDR3 coding DNA: TGTGCCAGTAGTATGAAGGGGGCCCCTAGGCACTTC.

This clonotype showed up just a few times. The chain has TRBV28 and TRBJ1-1; 9 nucleotides match TRBD1. Germline assignment: CDR1 MDHEN and CDR2 SYDVKM. The CDR3 extends over 14 amino acids. Losses at the gene ends were 6 bases for V and 1 base for J; bases not matched to a gene: 3. The CDR3 protein is CASRLTGGNTEAFF. CDR3 in DNA: TGTGCCAGCAGGTTGACAGGGGGGAACACTGAAGCTTTCTTT.

Ten or more counts support this clonotype. The gene calls are TRBV28 and TRBJ2-2; D possibly matches TRBD1 or TRBD2 (6 bases each). CDR1 MDHEN and CDR2 SYDVKM come from the germline V gene. The CDR3 consists of 16 residues. V was pared by 7 bases and J by 5 bases, with 20 bases between. Written as DNA, the CDR3 is TGTGCCAGCACTCCCCAGGGGCAGGGGAGGACCGGGGAGCTGTTTTTT. Residues: CASTPQGQGRTGELFF. Full variable domain (missing parts from reference TRBV28 and TRBJ2-2): DVKVTQSSRYLVKRTGEKVFLECVQDMDHENMFWYRQDPGLGLRLIYFSYDVKMKEKGDIPEGYSVSREKKERFSLILESASTNQTSMYLCASTPQGQGRTGELFFGEGSRLTVL.

This clonotype was picked up a small number of times. V and J are TRBV28 and TRBJ1-3; no reliable D call. There are 14 residues in the CDR3. Germline V gene lookup returns CDR1 MDHEN and CDR2 SYDVKM. V lost 1 base and J lost 1, with 5 bases in between. Written as DNA, the CDR3 is TGTGCCAGCAGTTTATTGGCGTCTGGAAACACCATATATTTT. Its protein product is CASSLLASGNTIYF.

This rearrangement joins TRBV19 to TRBJ1-5, with TRBD1 identical over 7 bases. The CDR3 contains 16 residues. Germline-derived CDR1 and CDR2 are LNHDA and SQIVND (reference sequence). V dropped 4 bases and J dropped 0; count of bases not matched to a gene: 6. The CDR3 coding sequence is TGTGCCAGTAGTACAGGGACAGTTTCTAGCAATCAGCCCCAGCATTTT. This gives the protein CASSTGTVSSNQPQHF.

The chain combines TRBV4-3 with TRBJ2-7; D is possibly TRBD1 (6 bases). CDR3 length: 13 residues. The germline gives CDR1 LGHNA, CDR2 YSLEER. Trimming stripped 4 bases from V and 2 bases from J, with 9 bases between. CDR3 sequence reads: CASSLDRPYEQYF. CDR3 in DNA: TGCGCCAGCAGCCTGGACAGACCCTACGAGCAGTACTTC.

This clonotype was detected many times. The gene calls are TRBV11-3 and TRBJ1-6; D is possibly TRBD1 (6 bases). This CDR3 is 14 amino acids long. The V gene's germline CDR1 is SGHNT and CDR2 YENEEA. With 3 bases removed from V and 7 bases from J, the gap between germline ends came to 10 bases. The CDR3 here is CASSLTGPNSPLHF. For the CDR3, the DNA is TGTGCCAGCAGCTTGACAGGCCCAAATTCACCCCTCCACTTT.

This clonotype was observed at least ten times. V usage is TRBV27 and J usage is TRBJ2-3, with TRBD2 matching 16 bases. This CDR3 is built from 19 residues. The ends lost 6 bases at V and 1 base at J; junction bases unmatched: 10. Germline assignment: CDR1 MNHEY and CDR2 SMNVEV (reference sequence). CDR3 region: CASRTGTSGRAVGTDTQYF. The CDR3 DNA is TGTGCCAGCAGAACAGGGACTAGCGGGAGGGCCGTGGGCACAGATACGCAGTATTTT.

This clonotype was counted many times. This rearrangement joins TRBV12-3 or TRBV12-4 to TRBJ1-5; D is possibly TRBD1 (5 bases). The CDR3 sequence is 16 residues long. The V gene lost 3 bases and the J gene lost 2 bases, with 14 bases spanning the gap. The CDR3 region is CASSFSKGPGNQPQHF. The CDR3 DNA is TGTGCCAGCAGTTTCAGTAAGGGGCCCGGCAATCAGCCCCAGCATTTT.

The chain is built from TRBV20-1 and TRBJ2-7; 7 bases align to TRBD2. The ends lost 4 bases at V and 2 bases at J; junction bases unmatched: 8. This CDR3 has 14 residues. CDR1 and CDR2 (germline): DFQATT, SNEGSKA (reference sequence). The CDR3 is CSATPSGKPYEQYF. CDR3 bases: TGCAGTGCTACCCCCAGCGGGAAACCCTACGAGCAGTACTTC.